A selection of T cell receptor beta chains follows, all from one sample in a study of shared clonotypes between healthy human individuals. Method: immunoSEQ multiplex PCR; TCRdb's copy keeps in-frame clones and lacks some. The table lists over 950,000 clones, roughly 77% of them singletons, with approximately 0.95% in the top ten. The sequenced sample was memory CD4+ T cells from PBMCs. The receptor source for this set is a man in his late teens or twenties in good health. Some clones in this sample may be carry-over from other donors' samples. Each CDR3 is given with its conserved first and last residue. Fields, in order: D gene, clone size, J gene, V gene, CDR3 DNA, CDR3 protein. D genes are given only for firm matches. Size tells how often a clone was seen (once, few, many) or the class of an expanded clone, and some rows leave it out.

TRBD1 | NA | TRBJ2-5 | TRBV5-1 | TGCGCCAGCAGCTGGACAGGGCAAGAGACCCAGTACTTC | CASSWTGQETQYF
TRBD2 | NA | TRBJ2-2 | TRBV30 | TGTGCCTGGACTCATAGGCCGCGGGAGGGCCTGGCCGGGGAGCTGTTTTTT | CAWTHRPREGLAGELFF
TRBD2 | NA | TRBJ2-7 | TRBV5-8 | TGTGCTAGCAGCTTGGGAGGGGCTACCTACGAGCAGTACTTC | CASSLGGATYEQYF
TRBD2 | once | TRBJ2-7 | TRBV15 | TGTGCCACCAGCGAAGGGACTAGCGGGAGAAGGAACGAGCAGTACTTC | CATSEGTSGRRNEQYF
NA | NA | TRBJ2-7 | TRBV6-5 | TGTGCCAGCAGTTATAACCAGGACAACTCCTACGAGCAGTACTTC | CASSYNQDNSYEQYF
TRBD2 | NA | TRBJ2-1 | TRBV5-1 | TGCGCCAGCAGCTTGGCCGGTCTAGCGGGATTTGGAAACAATGAGCAGTTCTTC | CASSLAGLAGFGNNEQFF
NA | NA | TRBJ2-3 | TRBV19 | TGTGCCAGTAGTATCTCTCCAACTTGGGTTCCTAGCACAGATACGCAGTATTTT | CASSISPTWVPSTDTQYF
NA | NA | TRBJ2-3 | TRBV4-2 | TGTGCCAGCAGCCAACCCGGGACTGAAAGGCATGATACGCAGTATTTT | CASSQPGTERHDTQYF
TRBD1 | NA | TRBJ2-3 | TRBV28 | TGTGCCAGCACAAGACAGGGTAGCACAGATACGCAGTATTTT | CASTRQGSTDTQYF
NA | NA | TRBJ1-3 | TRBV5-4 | TGTGCCAGCAGCTTGGGGGGATATGCTGGAAACACCATATATTTT | CASSLGGYAGNTIYF
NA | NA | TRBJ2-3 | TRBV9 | TGTGCCAGCAGCGTGACCTACACAGATACGCAGTATTTT | CASSVTYTDTQYF
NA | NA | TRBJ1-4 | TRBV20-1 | TGCAGTCCTAAGGCTGAAAAACTGTTTTTT | CSPKAEKLFF
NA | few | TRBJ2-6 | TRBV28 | TGTGCCAGCAGTTTTGGGGGTGCCTCTGGGGCCAACGTCCTGACTTTC | CASSFGGASGANVLTF
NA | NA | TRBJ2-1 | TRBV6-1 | TGTGCCAGCAGTGTAACTAAGTTATTTGGCAATGAGCAGTTCTTC | CASSVTKLFGNEQFF
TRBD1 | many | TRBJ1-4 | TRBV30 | TGTGCCTGGAGTGTTAACAGGGGCCATGCAACTAATGAAAAACTGTTTTTT | CAWSVNRGHATNEKLFF
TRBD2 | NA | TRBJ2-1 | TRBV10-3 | TGTGCCATCAGTGACCCTCCGGGACTAGCGGGAGCGGCCTACAATGAGCAGTTCTTC | CAISDPPGLAGAAYNEQFF
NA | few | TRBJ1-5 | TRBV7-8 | TGTGCCAGCAGCTGGGGACCCAGCAATCAGCCCCAGCATTTT | CASSWGPSNQPQHF